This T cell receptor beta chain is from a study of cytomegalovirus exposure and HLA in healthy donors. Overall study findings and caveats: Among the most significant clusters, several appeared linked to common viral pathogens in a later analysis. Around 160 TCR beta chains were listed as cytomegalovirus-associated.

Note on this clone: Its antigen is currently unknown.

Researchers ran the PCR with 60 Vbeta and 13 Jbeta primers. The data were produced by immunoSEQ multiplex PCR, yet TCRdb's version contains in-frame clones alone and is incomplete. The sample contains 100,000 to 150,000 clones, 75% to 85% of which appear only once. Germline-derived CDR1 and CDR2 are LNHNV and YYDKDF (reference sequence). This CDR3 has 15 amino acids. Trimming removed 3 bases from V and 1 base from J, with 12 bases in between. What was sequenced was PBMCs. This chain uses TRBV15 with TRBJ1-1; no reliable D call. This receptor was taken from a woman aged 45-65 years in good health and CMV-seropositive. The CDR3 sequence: CATSRVIVRNTEAFF. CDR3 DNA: TGTGCCACCAGCAGGGTCATTGTCAGGAACACTGAAGCTTTCTTT.